This record concerns one T cell receptor (beta chain) sequence. Its cognate antigen is unknown. There are 14 residues in the CDR3. Germline V CDR1 and CDR2: SGHTA, FQGNSA. Trimming cost V 5 bases and J 4 bases; bases outside gene matches: 6. The authors prepared the TCRbeta library with unique molecular identifiers. TCRdb re-called the PCR reads with MiXCR, one entry per CDR3 protein. In the table there are approximately 1,000,000 distinct CDR3 sequences, roughly 29% of which are singletons. The entry originates in a study of T-cell reconstitution after alpha-beta-depleted transplantation in children. Study-wide results and limits: Reportedly, roughly two months post-transplant, alpha-beta T cells arose from several hundred expanded graft clones.

This sequence joins TRBV7-2 and TRBJ2-3, with 7 bases lining up with TRBD2. The receptor comes from a boy under two years old who had a stem cell transplant for SCID, so the T cells may come from the graft donor. Sequencing used PBMCs, mostly from graft donor cells, obtained 360 days after TCRalphabeta/CD19-depleted stem cell transplant. In DNA form, the CDR3 reads TGTGCCAGCAGCCCCTGGACTAGGTCAGATACGCAGTATTTT. Translated: CASSPWTRSDTQYF.